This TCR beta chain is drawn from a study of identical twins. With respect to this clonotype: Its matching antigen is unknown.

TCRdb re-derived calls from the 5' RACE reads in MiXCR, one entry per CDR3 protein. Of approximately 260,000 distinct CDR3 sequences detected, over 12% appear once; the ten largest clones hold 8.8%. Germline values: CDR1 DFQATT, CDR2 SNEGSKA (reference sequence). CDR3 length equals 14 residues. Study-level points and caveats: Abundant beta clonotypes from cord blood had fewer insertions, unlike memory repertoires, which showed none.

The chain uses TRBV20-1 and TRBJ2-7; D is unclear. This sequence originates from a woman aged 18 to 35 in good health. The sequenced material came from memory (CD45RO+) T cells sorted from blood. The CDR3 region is CCGPPAPGDYEQYF. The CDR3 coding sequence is TGCTGTGGTCCCCCGGCTCCGGGCGATTACGAGCAGTACTTC.